This T cell receptor beta chain was sequenced during a study of blood T cells in healthy people across ages. Germline values: CDR1 DFQATT, CDR2 SNEGSKA (reference sequence). The CDR3 length is 15 residues. V shed 6 bases, J shed 3 bases, and the junction held 12 bases outside the gene matches. The use of a sample-barcoded 5' primer and a J-beta primer mix characterized a second PCR of roughly 7 to 11 cycles. TCRdb re-analysed the 5' RACE reads in MiXCR, keeping a single row per CDR3 protein. Seen here are approximately 960,000 distinct CDR3 sequences, roughly 28% observed once, and the top ten hold around 9.6%. This clonotype was detected ten times or more. This sample also belongs to another study, concerning T cells of mothers and their children.

The chain couples TRBV20-1 to TRBJ1-2; TRBD1 matches 8 bases. The receptor comes from a woman aged 40 to 50 in good health. The source material was blood. The CDR3 reads CSAGGAGGSDYGYTF. The CDR3, as DNA: TGCAGTGCCGGAGGGGCAGGGGGCTCCGACTATGGCTACACCTTC.